This record covers a single TCR beta chain. Its matching antigen is unknown. TCRdb processed the RT-PCR reads anew with MiXCR; each CDR3 protein has one entry. Of 550,000 to 800,000 distinct CDR3 sequences listed, about 14% were seen once; the top ten hold approximately 6.5%. This specimen belongs to a study of response to subunit inactivated influenza vaccine. Study-level findings and limits: The study's authors posited that every seasonal influenza vaccination enlists few new T cells.

CDR1 is SGHRS and CDR2 is YFSETQ in the germline V gene. V lost 5 bases, J lost 0 bases, and 12 bases lay in between. There are 15 residues in the CDR3. The clonotype originates from a man between 50 and 59 years old who received an inactivated influenza vaccine. The chain joins TRBV5-1 to TRBJ2-1, with D possibly being TRBD2 (5 bases). The sample was PBMCs from blood, taken around 15 days before vaccination. The chain's CDR3 is CASRPSGNSYNEQFF. In DNA, the CDR3 is TGCGCCAGCAGACCATCGGGAAACTCCTACAATGAGCAGTTCTTC.